The clone carrying this T cell receptor (beta chain) was detected many times. Its antigen is unidentified. These data originate in a study of T-cell reconstitution after alpha-beta-depleted transplantation in children. Regarding the study as a whole: T-cell counts and diversity at one year following transplant were attributed mainly to newly produced T cells. Expanded graft clones, several hundred of them, were reportedly the source of alpha-beta T cells about two months after transplant. High day-60 TCRbeta diversity in some patients came from surviving recipient T cells and thymic progenitors.

The TCRbeta library incorporated unique molecular identifiers. TCRdb reanalysed the PCR reads using MiXCR and keeps one entry per CDR3 protein. The sample contains more than 400,000 distinct CDR3 sequences, about 10% of which appear only once. The CDR3 is 16 amino acids. The J segment lost 6 bases and the V segment lost 5 bases, leaving 13 bases of the junction unmatched. In germline, CDR1 is MDHEN, CDR2 SYDVKM. The chain employs TRBV28 and TRBJ2-1; 7 bases agree with TRBD2. The clonotype comes from a female patient younger than 10 who had a stem cell transplant for aplastic anemia, so the T cells may come from the graft donor. The source material was PBMCs, mostly from graft donor cells, sampled 180 days after TCRalphabeta/CD19-depleted stem cell transplant. Here the CDR3 DNA reads TGTGCCAGCAGTCCACGAACGACTAGCTTCTCCAATGAGCAGTTCTTC. This sequence encodes CASSPRTTSFSNEQFF.